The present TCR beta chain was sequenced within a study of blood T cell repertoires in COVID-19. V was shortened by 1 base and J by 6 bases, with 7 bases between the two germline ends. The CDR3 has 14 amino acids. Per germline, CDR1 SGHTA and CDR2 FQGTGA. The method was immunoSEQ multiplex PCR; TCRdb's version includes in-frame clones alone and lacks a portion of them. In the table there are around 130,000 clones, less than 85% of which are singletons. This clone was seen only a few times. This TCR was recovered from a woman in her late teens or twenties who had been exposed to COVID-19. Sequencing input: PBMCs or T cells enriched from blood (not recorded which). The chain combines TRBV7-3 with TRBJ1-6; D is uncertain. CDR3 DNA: TGTGCCAGCAGCTTAAACAGCCCTAATTCACCCCTCCACTTT. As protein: CASSLNSPNSPLHF.